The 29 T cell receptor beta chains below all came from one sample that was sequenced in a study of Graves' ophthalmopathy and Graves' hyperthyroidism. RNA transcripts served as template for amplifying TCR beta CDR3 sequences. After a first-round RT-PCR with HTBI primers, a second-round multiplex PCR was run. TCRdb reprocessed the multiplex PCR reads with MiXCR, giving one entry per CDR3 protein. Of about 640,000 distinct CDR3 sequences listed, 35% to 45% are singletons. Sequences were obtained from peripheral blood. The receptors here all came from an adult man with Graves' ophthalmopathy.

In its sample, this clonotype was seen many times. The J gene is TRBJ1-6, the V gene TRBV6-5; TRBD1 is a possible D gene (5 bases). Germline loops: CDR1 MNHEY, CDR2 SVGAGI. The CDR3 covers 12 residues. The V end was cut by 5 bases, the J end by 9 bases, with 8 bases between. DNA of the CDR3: TGTGCCAGCAGTCACAGGACTTCACCCCTCCACTTT. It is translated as CASSHRTSPLHF.

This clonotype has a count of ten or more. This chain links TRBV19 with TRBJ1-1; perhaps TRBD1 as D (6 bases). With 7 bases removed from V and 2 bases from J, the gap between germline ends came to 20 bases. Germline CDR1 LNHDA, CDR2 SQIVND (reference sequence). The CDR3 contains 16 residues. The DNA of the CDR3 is TGTGCCAGTACCTCCGGACAGCAGGGAGTCAACACTGAAGCTTTCTTT. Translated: CASTSGQQGVNTEAFF. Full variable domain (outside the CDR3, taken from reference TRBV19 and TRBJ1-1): DGGITQSPKYLFRKEGQNVTLSCEQNLNHDAMYWYRQDPGQGLRLIYYSQIVNDFQKGDIAEGYSVSREKKESFPLTVTSAQKNPTAFYLCASTSGQQGVNTEAFFGQGTRLTVV.

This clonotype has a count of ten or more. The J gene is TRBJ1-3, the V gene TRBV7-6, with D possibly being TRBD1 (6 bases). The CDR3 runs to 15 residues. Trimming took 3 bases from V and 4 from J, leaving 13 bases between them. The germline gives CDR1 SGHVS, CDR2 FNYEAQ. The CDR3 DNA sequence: TGTGCCAGCAGCTTGGACAGAGGGGCGGGAAACACCATATATTTT. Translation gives CASSLDRGAGNTIYF.

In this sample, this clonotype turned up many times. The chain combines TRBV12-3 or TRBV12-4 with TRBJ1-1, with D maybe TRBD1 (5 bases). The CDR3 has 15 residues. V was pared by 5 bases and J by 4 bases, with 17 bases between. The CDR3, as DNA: TGTGCCAGCAGTCTCGTGGGGGGGAAGACCACTGAAGCTTTCTTT. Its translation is CASSLVGGKTTEAFF.

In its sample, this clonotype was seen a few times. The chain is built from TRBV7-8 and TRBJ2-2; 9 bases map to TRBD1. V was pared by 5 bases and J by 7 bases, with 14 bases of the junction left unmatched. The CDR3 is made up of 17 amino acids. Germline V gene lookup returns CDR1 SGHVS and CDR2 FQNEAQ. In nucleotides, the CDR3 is TGTGCCAGCAGCGTCGGATCCGGGACAGGGTGGGTCGGGGAGCTGTTTTTT. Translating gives CASSVGSGTGWVGELFF.

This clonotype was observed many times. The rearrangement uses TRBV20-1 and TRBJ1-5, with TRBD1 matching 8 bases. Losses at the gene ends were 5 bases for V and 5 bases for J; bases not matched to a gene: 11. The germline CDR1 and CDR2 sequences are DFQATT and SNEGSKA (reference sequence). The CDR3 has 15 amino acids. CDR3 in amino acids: CSAQTGDGIHQPQHF. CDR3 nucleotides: TGCAGTGCTCAGACAGGGGACGGCATACATCAGCCCCAGCATTTT.

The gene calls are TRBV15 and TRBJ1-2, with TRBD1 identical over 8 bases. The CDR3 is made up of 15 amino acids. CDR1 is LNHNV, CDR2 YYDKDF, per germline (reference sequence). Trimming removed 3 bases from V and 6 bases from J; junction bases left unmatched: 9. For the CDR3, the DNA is TGTGCCACCAGCAGCCCCATCGCCAGGGGGCATGGCTACACCTTC. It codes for CATSSPIARGHGYTF.

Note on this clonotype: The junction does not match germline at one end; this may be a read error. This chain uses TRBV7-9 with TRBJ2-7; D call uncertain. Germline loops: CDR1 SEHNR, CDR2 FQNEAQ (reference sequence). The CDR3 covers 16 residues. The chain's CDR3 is CASSVARAALPYEQYF. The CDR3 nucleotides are TGTGCCAGCAGCGTAGCTAGGGCAGCGCTACCCTACGAGCAGTACTTC.

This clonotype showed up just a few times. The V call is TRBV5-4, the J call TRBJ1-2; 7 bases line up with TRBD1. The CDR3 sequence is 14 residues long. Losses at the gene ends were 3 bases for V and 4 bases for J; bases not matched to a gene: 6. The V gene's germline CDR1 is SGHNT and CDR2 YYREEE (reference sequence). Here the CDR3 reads CASSYGQESYGYTF. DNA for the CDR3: TGTGCCAGCAGCTACGGACAGGAGAGCTATGGCTACACCTTC.

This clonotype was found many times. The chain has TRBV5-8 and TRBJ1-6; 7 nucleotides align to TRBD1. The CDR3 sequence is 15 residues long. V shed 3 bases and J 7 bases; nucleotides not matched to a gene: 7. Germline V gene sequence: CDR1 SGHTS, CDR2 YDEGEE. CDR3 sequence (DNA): TGTGCCAGCAGCTCACAGGGGATGGGGAATTCACCCCTCCACTTT. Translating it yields CASSSQGMGNSPLHF. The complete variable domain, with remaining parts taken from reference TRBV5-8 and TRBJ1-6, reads EAGVTQSPTHLIKTRGQQATLRCSPISGHTSVYWYQQALGLGLQFLLWYDEGEERNRGNFPPRFSGRQFPNYSSELNVNALELEDSALYLCASSSQGMGNSPLHFGNGTRLTVT.

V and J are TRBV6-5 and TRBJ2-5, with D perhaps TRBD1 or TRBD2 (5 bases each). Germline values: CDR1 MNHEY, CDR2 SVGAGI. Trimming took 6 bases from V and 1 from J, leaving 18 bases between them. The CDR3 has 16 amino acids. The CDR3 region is CASSPVGVGPQETQYF. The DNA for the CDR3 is TGTGCCAGCAGCCCCGTCGGAGTGGGACCCCAAGAGACCCAGTACTTC.

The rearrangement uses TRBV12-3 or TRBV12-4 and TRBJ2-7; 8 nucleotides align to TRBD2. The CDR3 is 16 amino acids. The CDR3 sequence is CASGLVLGGGPYEQYF. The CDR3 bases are TGTGCTAGTGGTTTGGTACTTGGCGGGGGGCCTTACGAGCAGTACTTC.

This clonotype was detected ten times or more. DNA of the CDR3: TGTGCCAGCAGCCCACCGTTGATTTCTGGGGCCAACGTCCTGACTTTC. Its translation is CASSPPLISGANVLTF. This chain links TRBV7-9 with TRBJ2-6; no clear D. Per germline, CDR1 SEHNR and CDR2 FQNEAQ (reference sequence). CDR3 length: 16 residues. V was trimmed by 5 bases and J by 1 base, leaving 12 bases between them. The variable domain in full, completed from reference TRBV7-9 and TRBJ2-6, reads DTGVSQNPRHKITKRGQNVTFRCDPISEHNRLYWYRQTLGQGPEFLTYFQNEAQLEKSRLLSDRFSAERPKGSFSTLEIQRTEQGDSAMYLCASSPPLISGANVLTFGAGSRLTVL.

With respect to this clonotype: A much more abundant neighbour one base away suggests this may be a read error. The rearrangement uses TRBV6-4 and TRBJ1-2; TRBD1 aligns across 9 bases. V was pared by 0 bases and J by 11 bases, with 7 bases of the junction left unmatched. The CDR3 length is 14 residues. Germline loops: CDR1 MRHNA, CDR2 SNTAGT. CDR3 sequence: CASSDSIGQGWYTF. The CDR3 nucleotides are TGTGCCAGCAGTGACTCGATAGGACAGGGGTGGTACACCTTC.

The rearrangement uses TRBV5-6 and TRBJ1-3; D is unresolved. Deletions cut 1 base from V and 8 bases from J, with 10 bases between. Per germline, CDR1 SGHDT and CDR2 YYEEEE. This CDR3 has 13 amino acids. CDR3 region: CASSLRREDTIYF. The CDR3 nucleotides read TGTGCCAGCAGCTTGAGAAGGGAGGACACCATATATTTT.

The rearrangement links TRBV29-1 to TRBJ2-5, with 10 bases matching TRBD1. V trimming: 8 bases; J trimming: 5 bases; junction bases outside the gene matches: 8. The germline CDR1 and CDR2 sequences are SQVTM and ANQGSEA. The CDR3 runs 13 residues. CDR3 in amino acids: CSRLGQGMETQYF. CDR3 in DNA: TGCAGCAGACTGGGACAGGGGATGGAGACCCAGTACTTC.

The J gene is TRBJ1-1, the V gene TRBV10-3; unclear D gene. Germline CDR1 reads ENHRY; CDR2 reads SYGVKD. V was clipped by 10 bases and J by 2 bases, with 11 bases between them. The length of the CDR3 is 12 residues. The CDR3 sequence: CASRGYNTEAFF. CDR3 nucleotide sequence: TGTGCCAGCCGGGGATACAACACTGAAGCTTTCTTT.

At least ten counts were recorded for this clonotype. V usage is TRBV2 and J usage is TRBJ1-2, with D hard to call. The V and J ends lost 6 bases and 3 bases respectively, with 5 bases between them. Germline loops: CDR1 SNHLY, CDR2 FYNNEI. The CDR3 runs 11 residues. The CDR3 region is CASRKDYGYTF. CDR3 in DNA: TGTGCCAGCAGAAAGGACTATGGCTACACCTTC.

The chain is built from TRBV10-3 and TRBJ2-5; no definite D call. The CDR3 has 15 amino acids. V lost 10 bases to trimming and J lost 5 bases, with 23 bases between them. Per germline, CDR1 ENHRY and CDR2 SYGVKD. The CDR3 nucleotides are TGTGCCAGCAGGAGTACACCAGGAGTTAGGGAGACCCAGTACTTC. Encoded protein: CASRSTPGVRETQYF.

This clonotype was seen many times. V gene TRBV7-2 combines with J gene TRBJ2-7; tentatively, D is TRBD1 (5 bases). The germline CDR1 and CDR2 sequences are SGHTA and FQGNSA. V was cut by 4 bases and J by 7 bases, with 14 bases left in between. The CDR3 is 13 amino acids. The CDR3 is CASSSGQGREQYF. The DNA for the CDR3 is TGTGCCAGCAGCTCCGGGCAGGGAAGGGAGCAGTACTTC.

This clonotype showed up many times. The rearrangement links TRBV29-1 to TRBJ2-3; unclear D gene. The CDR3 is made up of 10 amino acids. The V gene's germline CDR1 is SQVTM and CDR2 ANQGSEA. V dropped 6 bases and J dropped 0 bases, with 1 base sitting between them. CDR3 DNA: TGCAGCGTAAGCACAGATACGCAGTATTTT. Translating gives CSVSTDTQYF.

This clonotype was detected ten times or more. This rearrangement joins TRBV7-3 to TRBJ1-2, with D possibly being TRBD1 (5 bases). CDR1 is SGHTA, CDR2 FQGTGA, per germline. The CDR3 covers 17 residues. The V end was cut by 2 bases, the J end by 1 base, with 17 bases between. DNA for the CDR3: TGTGCCAGCAGCTTATTTAGAGGGGACGCGAATAACTATGGCTACACCTTC. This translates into CASSLFRGDANNYGYTF. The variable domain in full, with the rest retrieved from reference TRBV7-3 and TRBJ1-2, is GAGVSQTPSNKVTEKGKYVELRCDPISGHTALYWYRQSLGQGPEFLIYFQGTGAADDSGLPNDRFFAVRPEGSVSTLKIQRTERGDSAVYLCASSLFRGDANNYGYTFGSGTRLTVV.

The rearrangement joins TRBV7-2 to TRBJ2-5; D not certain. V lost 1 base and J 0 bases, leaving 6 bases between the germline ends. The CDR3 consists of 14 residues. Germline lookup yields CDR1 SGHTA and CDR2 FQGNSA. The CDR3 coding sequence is TGTGCCAGCAGCTTAGAGTTGAACCAAGAGACCCAGTACTTC. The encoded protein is CASSLELNQETQYF.

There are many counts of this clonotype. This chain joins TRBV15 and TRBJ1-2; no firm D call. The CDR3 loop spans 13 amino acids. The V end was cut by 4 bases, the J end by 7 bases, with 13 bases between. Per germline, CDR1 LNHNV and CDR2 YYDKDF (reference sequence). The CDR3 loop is CATSTLWGGGYTF. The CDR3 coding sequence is TGTGCCACCAGCACCCTCTGGGGTGGTGGCTACACCTTC.

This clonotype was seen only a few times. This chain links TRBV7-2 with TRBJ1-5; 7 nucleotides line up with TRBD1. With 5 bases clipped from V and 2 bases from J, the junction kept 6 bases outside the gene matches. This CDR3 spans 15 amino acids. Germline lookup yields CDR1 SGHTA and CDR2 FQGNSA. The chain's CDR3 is CASSQAGQGNQPQHF. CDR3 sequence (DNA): TGTGCCAGCAGCCAAGCCGGACAGGGCAATCAGCCCCAGCATTTT.

The DNA for the CDR3 is TGTGCCAGCGTCGATCTACAGGGGCAGCCCCAGCATTTT. As protein: CASVDLQGQPQHF. The chain has TRBV7-2 and TRBJ1-5, with 7 bases matching TRBD1. The germline CDR1 and CDR2 sequences are SGHTA and FQGNSA. V was pared by 8 bases and J by 7 bases, with 8 bases of the junction left unmatched. This CDR3 contains 13 residues.

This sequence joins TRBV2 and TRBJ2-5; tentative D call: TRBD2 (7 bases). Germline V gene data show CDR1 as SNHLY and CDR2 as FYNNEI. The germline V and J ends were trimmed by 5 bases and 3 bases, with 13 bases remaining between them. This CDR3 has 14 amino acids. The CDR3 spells CASSRGGLKETQYF. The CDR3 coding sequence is TGTGCCAGCAGTCGCGGGGGCTTAAAAGAGACCCAGTACTTC.

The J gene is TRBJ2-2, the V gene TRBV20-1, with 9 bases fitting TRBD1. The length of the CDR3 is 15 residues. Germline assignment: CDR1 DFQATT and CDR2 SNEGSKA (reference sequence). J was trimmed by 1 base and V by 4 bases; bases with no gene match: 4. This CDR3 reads CSAKPGQGNTGELFF. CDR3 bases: TGCAGTGCTAAACCGGGACAGGGGAACACCGGGGAGCTGTTTTTT.

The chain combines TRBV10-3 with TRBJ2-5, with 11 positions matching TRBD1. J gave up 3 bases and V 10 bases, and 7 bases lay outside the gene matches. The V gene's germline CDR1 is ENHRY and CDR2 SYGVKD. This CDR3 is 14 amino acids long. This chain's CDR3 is CATEGQGAEETQYF. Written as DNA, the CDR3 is TGTGCCACCGAAGGACAGGGGGCGGAAGAGACCCAGTACTTC.